Presented here are 2 T cell receptor beta chains from one specimen sequenced in a study of T cell repertoires in cytomegalovirus infection. TCRdb re-analysed the reads in MiXCR, keeping a single row per CDR3 protein. The table lists nearly 550,000 distinct CDR3 sequences, approximately 16% of them singletons. The specimen was CD8+ T cells from PBMCs. The receptors derive from a human donor in good health (CMV status not recorded). Some clones in this sample may be carry-over from other donors' samples.

The CDR3: CASSQETSGRSGANVLTF. CDR3 nucleotides: TGTGCCAGCAGCCAAGAGACTAGCGGGAGGTCTGGGGCCAACGTCCTGACTTTC. The rearrangement links TRBV4-2 to TRBJ2-6; TRBD2 agrees at 13 bases. After removal of 0 bases from V and 1 base from J, the junction contained 0 bases not matched to a gene. The CDR3 spans 18 residues. Germline lookup yields CDR1 LGHNA and CDR2 YNFKEQ.

As to this clonotype: This may be a read error: a much more frequent sequence differs by one nucleotide. The J gene is TRBJ2-7, the V gene TRBV10-3; possible D gene TRBD1, 7 bases. The CDR3 loop spans 16 amino acids. V lost 6 bases, J lost 4 bases, and 22 bases lay in between. Germline CDR1 and CDR2: ENHRY and SYGVKD. This CDR3 is CAIRVTGPRGAYEQYF. As DNA, the CDR3 is TGTGCCATCAGGGTGACAGGACCCAGGGGGGCTTACGAGCAGTACTTC.